This T cell receptor beta chain was observed in a study of blood T cell repertoires in COVID-19. Across the whole study: Samples of COVID-19 (acute and convalescent) were obtained from the United States, Italy and Spain. T cells, B-cell-depleted T cells, or PBMCs supplied cDNA or gDNA.

Germline CDR1 reads SGHRS; CDR2 reads YFSETQ. Losses at the gene ends were 2 bases for V and 3 bases for J; bases not matched to a gene: 13. This CDR3 is built from 18 residues. TCRdb's table, derived via immunoSEQ multiplex PCR, lists solely in-frame clones and lacks some. The sample holds about 130,000 clones; roughly four fifths are singletons and the top ten take about 3.8%. The chain has TRBV5-1 and TRBJ2-2, with 7 bases aligning to TRBD2. The receptor comes from a woman aged 50 to 60 with acute or convalescent COVID-19. Sequencing used peripheral blood. The chain's CDR3 is CASSFQAGYRRDTGELFF. Here the CDR3 DNA reads TGCGCCAGCAGCTTTCAAGCGGGGTACAGAAGGGACACCGGGGAGCTGTTTTTT.